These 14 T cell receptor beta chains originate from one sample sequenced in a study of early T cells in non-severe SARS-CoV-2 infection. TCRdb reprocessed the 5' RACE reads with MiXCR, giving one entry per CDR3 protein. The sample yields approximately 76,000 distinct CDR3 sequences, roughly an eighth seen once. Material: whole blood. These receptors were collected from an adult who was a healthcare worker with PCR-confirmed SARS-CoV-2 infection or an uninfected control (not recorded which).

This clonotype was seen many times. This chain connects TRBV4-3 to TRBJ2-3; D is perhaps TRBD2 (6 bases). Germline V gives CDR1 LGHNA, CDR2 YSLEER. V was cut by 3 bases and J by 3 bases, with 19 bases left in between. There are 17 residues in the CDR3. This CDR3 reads CASSHLPGTRATDTQYF. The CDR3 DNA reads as TGCGCCAGCAGCCACCTTCCCGGGACTCGAGCAACAGATACGCAGTATTTT.

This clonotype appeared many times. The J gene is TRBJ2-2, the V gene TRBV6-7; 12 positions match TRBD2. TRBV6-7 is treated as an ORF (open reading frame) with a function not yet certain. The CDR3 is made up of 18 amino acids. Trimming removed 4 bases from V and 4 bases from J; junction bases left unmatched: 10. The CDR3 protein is CASSSGLAGPPGTGELFF. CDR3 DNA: TGTGCCAGCAGTTCCGGACTAGCGGGGCCACCGGGCACCGGGGAGCTGTTTTTT.

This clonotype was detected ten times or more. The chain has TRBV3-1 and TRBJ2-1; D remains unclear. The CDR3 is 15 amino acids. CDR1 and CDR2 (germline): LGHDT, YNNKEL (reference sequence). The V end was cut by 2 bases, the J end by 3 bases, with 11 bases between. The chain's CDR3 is CASSQLRSSYNEQFF. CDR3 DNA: TGTGCCAGCAGCCAACTCAGGTCTAGCTACAATGAGCAGTTCTTC.

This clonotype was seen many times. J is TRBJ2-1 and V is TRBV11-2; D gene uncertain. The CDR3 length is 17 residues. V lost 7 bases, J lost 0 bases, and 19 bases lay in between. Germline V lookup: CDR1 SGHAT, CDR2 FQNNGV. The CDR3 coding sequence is TGTGCCAGCAATCACCCGGCCCTTCCGAGCTCCTACAATGAGCAGTTCTTC. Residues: CASNHPALPSSYNEQFF.

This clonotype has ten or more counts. The chain's CDR3 is CSVLRGTSGSGEQYF. CDR3 nucleotide sequence: TGCAGTGTCTTGAGGGGGACTAGCGGGAGTGGTGAGCAGTACTTC. The rearrangement links TRBV20-1 to TRBJ2-7, with TRBD2 matching 14 bases. Trimming took 7 bases from V and 7 from J; bases not matched to a gene: 12. Per germline, CDR1 DFQATT and CDR2 SNEGSKA (reference sequence). The CDR3 runs 15 residues.

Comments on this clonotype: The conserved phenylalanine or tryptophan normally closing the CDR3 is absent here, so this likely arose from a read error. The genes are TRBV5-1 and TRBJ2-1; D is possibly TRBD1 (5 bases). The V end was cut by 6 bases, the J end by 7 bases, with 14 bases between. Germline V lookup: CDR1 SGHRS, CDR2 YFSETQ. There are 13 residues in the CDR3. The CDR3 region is CASTRLPGNEQFY. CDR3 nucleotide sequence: TGCGCCAGCACCCGCCTTCCAGGGAATGAGCAGTTCTAC.

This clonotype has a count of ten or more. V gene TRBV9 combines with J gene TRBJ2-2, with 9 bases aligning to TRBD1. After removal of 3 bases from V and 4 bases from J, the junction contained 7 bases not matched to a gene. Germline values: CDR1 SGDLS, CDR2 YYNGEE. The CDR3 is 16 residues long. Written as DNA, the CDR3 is TGTGCCAGCAGCGCCGCGGGACAGGGCTCCACCGGGGAGCTGTTTTTT. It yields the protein CASSAAGQGSTGELFF. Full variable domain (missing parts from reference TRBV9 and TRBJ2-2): DSGVTQTPKHLITATGQRVTLRCSPRSGDLSVYWYQQSLDQGLQFLIQYYNGEERAKGNILERFSAQQFPDLHSELNLSSLELGDSALYFCASSAAGQGSTGELFFGEGSRLTVL.

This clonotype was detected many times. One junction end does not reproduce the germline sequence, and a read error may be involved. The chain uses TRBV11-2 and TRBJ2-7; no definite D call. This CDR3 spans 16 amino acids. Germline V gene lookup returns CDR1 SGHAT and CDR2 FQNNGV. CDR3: CANSSSRPPLMGEQYF. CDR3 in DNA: TGTGCCAACAGCTCTTCCCGGCCTCCCTTAATGGGAGAGCAGTACTTC.

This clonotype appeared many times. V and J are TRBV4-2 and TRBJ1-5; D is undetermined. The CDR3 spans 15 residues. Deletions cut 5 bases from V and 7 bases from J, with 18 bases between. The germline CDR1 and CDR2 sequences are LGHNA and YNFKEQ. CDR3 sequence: CASSGSGGRSQPQHF. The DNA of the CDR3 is TGTGCCAGCAGCGGGTCTGGTGGGAGATCGCAGCCCCAGCATTTT.

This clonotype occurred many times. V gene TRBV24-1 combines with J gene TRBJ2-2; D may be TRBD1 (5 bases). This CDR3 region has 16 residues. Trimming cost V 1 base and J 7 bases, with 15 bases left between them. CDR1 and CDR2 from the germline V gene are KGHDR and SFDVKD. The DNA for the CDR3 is TGTGCCACCAGTGATTTAGGGCAGGGTTACGGCGGGGAGCTGTTTTTT. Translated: CATSDLGQGYGGELFF.

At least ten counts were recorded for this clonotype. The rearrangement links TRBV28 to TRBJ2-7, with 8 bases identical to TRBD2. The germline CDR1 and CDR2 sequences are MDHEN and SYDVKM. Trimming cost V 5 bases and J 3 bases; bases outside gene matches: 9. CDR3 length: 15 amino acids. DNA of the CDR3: TGTGCCAGCAGTAGCCGGAGGGCGGGGGGCTACGAGCAGTACTTC. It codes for CASSSRRAGGYEQYF.

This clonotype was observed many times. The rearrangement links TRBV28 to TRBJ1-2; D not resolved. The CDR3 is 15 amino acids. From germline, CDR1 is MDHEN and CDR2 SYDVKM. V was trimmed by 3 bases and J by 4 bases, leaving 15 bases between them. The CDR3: CASSLSQPATYGYTF. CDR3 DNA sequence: TGTGCCAGCAGTTTGAGTCAGCCTGCAACCTATGGCTACACCTTC.

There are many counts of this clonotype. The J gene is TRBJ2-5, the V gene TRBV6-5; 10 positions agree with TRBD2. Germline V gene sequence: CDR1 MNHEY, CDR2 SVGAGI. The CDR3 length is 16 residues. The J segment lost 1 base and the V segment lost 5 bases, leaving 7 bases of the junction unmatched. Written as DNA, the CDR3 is TGTGCCAGCAGTCGCGGAATAGCGGGGGGCCAAGAGACCCAGTACTTC. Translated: CASSRGIAGGQETQYF.

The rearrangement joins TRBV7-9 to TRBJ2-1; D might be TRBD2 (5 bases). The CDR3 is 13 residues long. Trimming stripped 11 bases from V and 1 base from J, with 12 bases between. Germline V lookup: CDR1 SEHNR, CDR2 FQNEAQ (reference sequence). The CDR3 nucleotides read TGTGCCGGTGTGGACTCTTCCTACAATGAGCAGTTCTTC. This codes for CAGVDSSYNEQFF. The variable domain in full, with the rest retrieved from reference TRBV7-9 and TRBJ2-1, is DTGVSQNPRHKITKRGQNVTFRCDPISEHNRLYWYRQTLGQGPEFLTYFQNEAQLEKSRLLSDRFSAERPKGSFSTLEIQRTEQGDSAMYLCAGVDSSYNEQFFGPGTRLTVL.